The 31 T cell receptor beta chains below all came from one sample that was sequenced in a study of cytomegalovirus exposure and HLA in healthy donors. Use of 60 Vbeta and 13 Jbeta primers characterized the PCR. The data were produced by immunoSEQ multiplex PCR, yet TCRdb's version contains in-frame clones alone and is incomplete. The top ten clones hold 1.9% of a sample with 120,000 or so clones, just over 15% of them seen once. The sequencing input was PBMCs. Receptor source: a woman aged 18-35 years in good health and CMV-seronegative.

CDR3: CASSGGGFWAFF. CDR3 coding DNA: TGTGCCAGCAGCGGCGGGGGTTTTTGGGCTTTCTTT. The V and J genes are TRBV5-6 and TRBJ1-1; maybe TRBD1 (5 bases). The CDR3 is 12 amino acids. V lost 4 bases and J lost 11, with 15 bases in between. Germline CDR1 reads SGHDT; CDR2 reads YYEEEE.

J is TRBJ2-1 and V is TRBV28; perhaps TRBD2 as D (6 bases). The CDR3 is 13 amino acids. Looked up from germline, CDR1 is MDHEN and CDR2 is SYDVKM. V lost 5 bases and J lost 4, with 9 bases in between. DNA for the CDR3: TGTGCCAGCAGTCCAGCGGGTTACAATGAGCAGTTCTTC. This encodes CASSPAGYNEQFF.

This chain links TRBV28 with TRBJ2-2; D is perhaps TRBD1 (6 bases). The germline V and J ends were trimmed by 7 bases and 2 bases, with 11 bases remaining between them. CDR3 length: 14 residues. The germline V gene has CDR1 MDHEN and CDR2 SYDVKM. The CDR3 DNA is TGTGCCAGCATTATAGGGGGAAACACCGGGGAGCTGTTTTTT. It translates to CASIIGGNTGELFF. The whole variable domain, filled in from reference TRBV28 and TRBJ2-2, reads DVKVTQSSRYLVKRTGEKVFLECVQDMDHENMFWYRQDPGLGLRLIYFSYDVKMKEKGDIPEGYSVSREKKERFSLILESASTNQTSMYLCASIIGGNTGELFFGEGSRLTVL.

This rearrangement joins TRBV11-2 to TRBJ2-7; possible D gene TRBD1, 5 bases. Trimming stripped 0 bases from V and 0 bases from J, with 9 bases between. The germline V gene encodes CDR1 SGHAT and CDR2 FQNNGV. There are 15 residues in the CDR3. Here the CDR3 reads CASSLDQGSSYEQYF. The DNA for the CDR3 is TGTGCCAGCAGCTTAGATCAGGGATCCTCCTACGAGCAGTACTTC.

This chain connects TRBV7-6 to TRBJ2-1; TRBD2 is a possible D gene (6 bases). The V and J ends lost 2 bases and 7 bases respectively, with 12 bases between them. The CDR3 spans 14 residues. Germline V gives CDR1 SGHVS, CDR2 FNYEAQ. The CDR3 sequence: CASSLIGSGNEQFF. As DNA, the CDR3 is TGTGCCAGCAGCTTAATAGGTAGCGGTAATGAGCAGTTCTTC.

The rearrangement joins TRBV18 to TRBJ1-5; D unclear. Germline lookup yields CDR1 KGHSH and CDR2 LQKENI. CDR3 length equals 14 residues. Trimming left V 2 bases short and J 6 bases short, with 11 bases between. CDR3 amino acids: CASSPKEGSQPQHF. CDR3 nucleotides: TGTGCCAGCTCACCAAAAGAAGGGAGTCAGCCCCAGCATTTT.

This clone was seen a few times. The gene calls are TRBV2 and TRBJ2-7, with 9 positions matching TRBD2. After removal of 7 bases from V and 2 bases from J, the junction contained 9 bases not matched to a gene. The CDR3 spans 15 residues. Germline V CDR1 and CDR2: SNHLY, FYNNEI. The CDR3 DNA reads TGTGCCAGCACCATCAGTCCTAGCGGGACCTACGAGCAGTACTTC. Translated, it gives CASTISPSGTYEQYF.

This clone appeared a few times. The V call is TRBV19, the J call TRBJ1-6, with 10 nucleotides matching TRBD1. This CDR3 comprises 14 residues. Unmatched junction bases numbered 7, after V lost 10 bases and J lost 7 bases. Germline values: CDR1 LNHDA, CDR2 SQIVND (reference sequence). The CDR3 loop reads CATTPGQGNSPLHF. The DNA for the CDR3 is TGTGCCACCACACCGGGACAGGGGAATTCACCCCTCCACTTT.

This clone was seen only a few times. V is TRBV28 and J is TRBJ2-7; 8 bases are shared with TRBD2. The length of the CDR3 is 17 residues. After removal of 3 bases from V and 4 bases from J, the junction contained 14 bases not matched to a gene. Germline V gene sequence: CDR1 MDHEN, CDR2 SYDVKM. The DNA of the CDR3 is TGTGCCAGCAGTTTCCTCCTTAGGAGCGGGAGTACGTACGAGCAGTACTTC. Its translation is CASSFLLRSGSTYEQYF.

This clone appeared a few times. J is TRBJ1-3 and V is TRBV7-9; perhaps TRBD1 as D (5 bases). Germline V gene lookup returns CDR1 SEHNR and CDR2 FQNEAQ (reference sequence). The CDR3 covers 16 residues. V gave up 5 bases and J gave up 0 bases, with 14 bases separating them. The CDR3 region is CASSPRRGISGNTIYF. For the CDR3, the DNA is TGTGCCAGCAGCCCGCGTAGGGGAATCTCTGGAAACACCATATATTTT.

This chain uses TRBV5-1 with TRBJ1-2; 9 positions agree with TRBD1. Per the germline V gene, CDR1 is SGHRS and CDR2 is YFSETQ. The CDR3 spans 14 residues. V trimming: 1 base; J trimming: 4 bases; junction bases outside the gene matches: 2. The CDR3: CASSLTGQGYGYTF. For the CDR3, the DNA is TGCGCCAGCAGCTTGACGGGACAGGGCTATGGCTACACCTTC.

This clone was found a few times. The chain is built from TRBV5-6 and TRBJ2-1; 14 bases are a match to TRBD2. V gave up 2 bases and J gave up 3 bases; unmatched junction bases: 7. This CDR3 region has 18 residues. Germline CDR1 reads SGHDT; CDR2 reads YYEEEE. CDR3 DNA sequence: TGTGCCAGCAGCTTATCTTTTGGACTAGCGGGGGGCTACAATGAGCAGTTCTTC. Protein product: CASSLSFGLAGGYNEQFF.

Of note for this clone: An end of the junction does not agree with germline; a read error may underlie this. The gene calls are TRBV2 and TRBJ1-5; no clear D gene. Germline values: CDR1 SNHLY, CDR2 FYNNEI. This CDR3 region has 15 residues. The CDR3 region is CASRRPGYSNQPRHF. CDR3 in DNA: TGTGCCAGCAGACGACCGGGATATAGCAATCAGCCCCGGCATTTT.

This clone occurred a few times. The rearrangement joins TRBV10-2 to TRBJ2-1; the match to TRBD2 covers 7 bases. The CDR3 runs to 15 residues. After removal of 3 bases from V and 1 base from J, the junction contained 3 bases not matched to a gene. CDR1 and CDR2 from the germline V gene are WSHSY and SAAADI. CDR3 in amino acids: CASSEAGLSYNEQFF. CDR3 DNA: TGCGCCAGCAGTGAAGCGGGATTATCCTACAATGAGCAGTTCTTC.

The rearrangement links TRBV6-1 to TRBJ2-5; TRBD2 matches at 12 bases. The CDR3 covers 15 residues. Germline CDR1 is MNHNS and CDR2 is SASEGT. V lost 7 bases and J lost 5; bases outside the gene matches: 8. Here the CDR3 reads CASIGLAGRAETQYF. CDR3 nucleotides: TGTGCCAGCATTGGACTAGCGGGGAGAGCGGAGACCCAGTACTTC.

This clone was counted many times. The CDR3 sequence is CASSPPGLAAYEQYF. The DNA of the CDR3 is TGTGCCAGCAGCCCCCCAGGACTAGCGGCTTACGAGCAGTACTTC. The chain has TRBV5-4 and TRBJ2-7; 10 bases agree with TRBD2. This CDR3 is built from 15 residues. CDR1 is SGHNT and CDR2 is YYREEE in the germline V gene (reference sequence). V gave up 4 bases and J gave up 4 bases; unmatched junction bases: 8.

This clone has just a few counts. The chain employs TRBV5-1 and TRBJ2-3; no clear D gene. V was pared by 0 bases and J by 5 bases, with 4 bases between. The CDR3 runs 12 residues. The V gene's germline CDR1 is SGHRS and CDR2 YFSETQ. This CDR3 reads CASSLVGDTQYF. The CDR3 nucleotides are TGCGCCAGCAGCTTGGTCGGAGATACGCAGTATTTT.

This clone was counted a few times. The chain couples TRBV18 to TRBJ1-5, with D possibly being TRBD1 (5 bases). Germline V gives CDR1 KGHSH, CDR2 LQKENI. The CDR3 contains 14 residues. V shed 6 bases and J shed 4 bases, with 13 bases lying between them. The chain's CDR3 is CASSTDGGNQPQHF. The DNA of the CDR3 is TGTGCCAGCTCCACCGACGGGGGGAATCAGCCCCAGCATTTT.

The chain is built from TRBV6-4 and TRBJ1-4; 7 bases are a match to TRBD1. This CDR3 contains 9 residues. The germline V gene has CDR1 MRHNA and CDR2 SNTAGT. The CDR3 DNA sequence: TGTGCTGGGGGACAGTATCAGTTTTTT. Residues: CAGGQYQFF.

As DNA, the CDR3 is TGTGCCAGCAGCGGACAGGCGAGCTATGGCTACACCTTC. Translating it yields CASSGQASYGYTF. This sequence joins TRBV25-1 and TRBJ1-2; TRBD1 aligns across 7 bases. The CDR3 is 13 amino acids. From germline, CDR1 is MGHDK and CDR2 SYGVNS. Unmatched junction bases numbered 5, after V lost 6 bases and J lost 4 bases.

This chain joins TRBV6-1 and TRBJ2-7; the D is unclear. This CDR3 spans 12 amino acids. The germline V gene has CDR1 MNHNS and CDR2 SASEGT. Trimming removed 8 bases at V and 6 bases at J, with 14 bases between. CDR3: CASSLLIIEQYF. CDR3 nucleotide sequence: TGTGCCAGCTCCCTTCTAATCATCGAGCAGTACTTC.

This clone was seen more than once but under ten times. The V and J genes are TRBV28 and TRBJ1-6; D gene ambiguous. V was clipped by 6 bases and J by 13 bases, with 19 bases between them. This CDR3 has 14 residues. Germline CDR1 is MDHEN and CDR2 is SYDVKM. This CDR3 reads CASSPEHPTVPLHF. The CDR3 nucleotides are TGTGCCAGCAGCCCCGAACACCCCACAGTGCCCCTCCACTTT.

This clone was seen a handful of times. Here the CDR3 DNA reads TGTGCCAGTGGAGGGGACAGGGGTTCCTACAATGAGCAGTTCTTC. Translation gives CASGGDRGSYNEQFF. The chain recombines TRBV6-5 with TRBJ2-1; 10 nucleotides line up with TRBD1. Germline values: CDR1 MNHEY, CDR2 SVGAGI. V dropped 9 bases and J dropped 1; count of bases not matched to a gene: 6. There are 15 residues in the CDR3.

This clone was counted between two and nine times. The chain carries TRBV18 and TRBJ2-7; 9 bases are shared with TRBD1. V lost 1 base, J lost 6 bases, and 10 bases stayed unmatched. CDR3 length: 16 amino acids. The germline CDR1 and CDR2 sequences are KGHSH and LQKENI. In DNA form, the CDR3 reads TGTGCCAGCTCACCACTAGGGACAGGGAACCCCTCCGAGCAGTACTTC. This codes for CASSPLGTGNPSEQYF. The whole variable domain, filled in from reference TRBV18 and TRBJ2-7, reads NAGVMQNPRHLVRRRGQEARLRCSPMKGHSHVYWYRQLPEEGLKFMVYLQKENIIDESGMPKERFSAEFPKEGPSILRIQQVVRGDSAAYFCASSPLGTGNPSEQYFGPGTRLTVT.

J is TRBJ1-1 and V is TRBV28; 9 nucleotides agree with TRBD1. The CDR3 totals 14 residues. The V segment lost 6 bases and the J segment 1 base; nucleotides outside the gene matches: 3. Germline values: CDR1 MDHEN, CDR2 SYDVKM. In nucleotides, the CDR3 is TGTGCCAGCAGGAAGACAGGGGGGAACACTGAAGCTTTCTTT. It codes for CASRKTGGNTEAFF.

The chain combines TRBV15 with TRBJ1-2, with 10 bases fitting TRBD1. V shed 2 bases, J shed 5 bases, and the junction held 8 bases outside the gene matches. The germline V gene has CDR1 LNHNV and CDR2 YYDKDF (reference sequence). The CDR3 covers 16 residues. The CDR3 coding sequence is TGTGCCACCAGCAGATCCACGGGACAGGGGATTTATGGCTACACCTTC. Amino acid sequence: CATSRSTGQGIYGYTF.

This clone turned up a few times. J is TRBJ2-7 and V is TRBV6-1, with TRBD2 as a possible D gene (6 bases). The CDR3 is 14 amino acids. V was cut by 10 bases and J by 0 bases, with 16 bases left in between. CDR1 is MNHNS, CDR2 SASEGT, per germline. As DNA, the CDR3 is TGTGCCACCCCCCGGGACGGGGGCTCCTACGAGCAGTACTTC. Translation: CATPRDGGSYEQYF.

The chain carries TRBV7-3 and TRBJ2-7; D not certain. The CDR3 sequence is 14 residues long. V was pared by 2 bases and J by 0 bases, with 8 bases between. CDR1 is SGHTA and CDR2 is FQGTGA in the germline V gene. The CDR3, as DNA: TGTGCCAGCAGCTTAGAGCGTAACTCCTACGAGCAGTACTTC. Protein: CASSLERNSYEQYF.

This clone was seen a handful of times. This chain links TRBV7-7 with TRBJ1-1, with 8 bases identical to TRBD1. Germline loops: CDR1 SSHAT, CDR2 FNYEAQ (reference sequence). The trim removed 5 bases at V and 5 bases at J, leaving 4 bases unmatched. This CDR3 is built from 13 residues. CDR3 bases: TGTGCCAGCAGCCTTGACAGGGGTACTGAAGCTTTCTTT. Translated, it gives CASSLDRGTEAFF.

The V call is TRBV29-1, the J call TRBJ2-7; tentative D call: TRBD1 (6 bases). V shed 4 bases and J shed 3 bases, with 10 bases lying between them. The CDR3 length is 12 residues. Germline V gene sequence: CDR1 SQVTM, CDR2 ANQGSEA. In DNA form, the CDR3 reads TGCAGCGTTGGCAGGGGCGACTACGAGCAGTACTTC. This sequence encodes CSVGRGDYEQYF.

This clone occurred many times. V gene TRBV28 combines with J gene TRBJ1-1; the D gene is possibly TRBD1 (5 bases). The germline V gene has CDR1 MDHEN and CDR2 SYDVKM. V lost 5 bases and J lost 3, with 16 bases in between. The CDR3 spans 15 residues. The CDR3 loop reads CASSGLRGMHTEAFF. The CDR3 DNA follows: TGTGCCAGCAGTGGTCTACGGGGGATGCACACTGAAGCTTTCTTT.